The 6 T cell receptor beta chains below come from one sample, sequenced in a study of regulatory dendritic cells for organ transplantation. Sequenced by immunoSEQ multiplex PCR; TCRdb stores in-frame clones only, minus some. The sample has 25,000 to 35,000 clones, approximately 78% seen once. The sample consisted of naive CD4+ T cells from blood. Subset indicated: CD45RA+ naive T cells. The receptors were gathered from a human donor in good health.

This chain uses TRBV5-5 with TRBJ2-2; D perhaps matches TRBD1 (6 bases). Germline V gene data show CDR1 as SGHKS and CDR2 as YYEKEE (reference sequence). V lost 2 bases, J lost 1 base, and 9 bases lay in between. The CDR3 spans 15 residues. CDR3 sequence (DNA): TGTGCCAGCAGCTTTGAGACAGGGAACACCGGGGAGCTGTTTTTT. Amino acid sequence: CASSFETGNTGELFF.

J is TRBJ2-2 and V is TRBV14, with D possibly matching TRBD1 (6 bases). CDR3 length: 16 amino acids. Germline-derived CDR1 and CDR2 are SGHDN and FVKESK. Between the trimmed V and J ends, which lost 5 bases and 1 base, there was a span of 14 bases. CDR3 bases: TGTGCCAGCAGCGCAGTAGGACAGCTGAACACCGGGGAGCTGTTTTTT. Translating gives CASSAVGQLNTGELFF.

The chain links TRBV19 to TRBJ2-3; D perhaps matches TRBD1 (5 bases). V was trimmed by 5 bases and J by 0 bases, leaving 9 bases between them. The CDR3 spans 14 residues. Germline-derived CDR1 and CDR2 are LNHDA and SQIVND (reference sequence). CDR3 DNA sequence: TGTGCCAGTAGTCCACAGGTGAGCACAGATACGCAGTATTTT. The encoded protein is CASSPQVSTDTQYF.

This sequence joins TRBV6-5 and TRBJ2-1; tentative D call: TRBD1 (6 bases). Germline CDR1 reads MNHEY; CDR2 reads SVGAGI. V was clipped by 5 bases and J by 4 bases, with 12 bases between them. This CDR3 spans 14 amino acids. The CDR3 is CASSVQGSYNEQFF. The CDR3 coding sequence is TGTGCCAGCAGTGTACAGGGTTCATACAATGAGCAGTTCTTC.

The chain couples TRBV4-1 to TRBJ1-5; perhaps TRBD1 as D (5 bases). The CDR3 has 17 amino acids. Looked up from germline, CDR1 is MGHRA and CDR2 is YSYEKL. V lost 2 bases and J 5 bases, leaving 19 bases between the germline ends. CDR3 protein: CASSQTPPQEGDQPQHF. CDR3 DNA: TGCGCCAGCAGCCAAACACCACCCCAAGAAGGGGATCAGCCCCAGCATTTT.

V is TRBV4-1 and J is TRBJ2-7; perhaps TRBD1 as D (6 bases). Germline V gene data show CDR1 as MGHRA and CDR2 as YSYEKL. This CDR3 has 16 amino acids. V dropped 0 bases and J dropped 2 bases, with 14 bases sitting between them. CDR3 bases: TGCGCCAGCAGCCAAGATGCAGCAGGGGTCCCCTACGAGCAGTACTTC. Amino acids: CASSQDAAGVPYEQYF.